One and the same sample provided the 30 T cell receptor beta chains below, sequenced in a study of multiple sclerosis patients with progressive multifocal leukoencephalopathy. Measured with immunoSEQ multiplex PCR; TCRdb has only the in-frame clones, and not every one. This sample has approximately 31,000 clones, with about 90% found just once. The time point was: time of PML onset. The sequencing used PBMCs, collected from a patient treated with natalizumab. The receptors originated from a human donor with progressive multifocal leukoencephalopathy.

This chain links TRBV10-2 with TRBJ1-2; 10 bases match TRBD1. The V gene end was trimmed by 4 bases and the J gene end by 5 bases; junction bases not matched to a gene: 7. Per the germline V gene, CDR1 is WSHSY and CDR2 is SAAADI. The CDR3 extends over 15 amino acids. The CDR3 DNA sequence: TGCGCCAGCAGTGCGGGGACAGGGGTCACGTATGGCTACACCTTC. Its protein is CASSAGTGVTYGYTF.

The chain employs TRBV4-1 and TRBJ1-1, with TRBD1 matching over 8 bases. V dropped 4 bases and J dropped 2; count of bases not matched to a gene: 9. The CDR3 is 16 residues long. Germline V lookup: CDR1 MGHRA, CDR2 YSYEKL. CDR3 amino acids: CASSRDPGQGNTEAFF. In DNA, the CDR3 is TGCGCCAGCAGCCGGGACCCAGGACAGGGAAACACTGAAGCTTTCTTT.

This clone came up once. The chain uses TRBV6-1 and TRBJ1-2; D is uncertain. CDR3 size: 15 residues. The V and J ends lost 4 bases and 7 bases respectively, with 19 bases between them. The germline V gene encodes CDR1 MNHNS and CDR2 SASEGT. In nucleotides, the CDR3 is TGTGCCAGCAGTGTTAAAGGGTTAGGAGGCGGTGGCTACACCTTC. It codes for CASSVKGLGGGGYTF.

J is TRBJ2-2 and V is TRBV11-3; D could derive from TRBD1 or TRBD2 (5 bases each). V gave up 4 bases and J gave up 3 bases, with 15 bases separating them. The CDR3 totals 16 residues. The V gene's germline CDR1 is SGHNT and CDR2 YENEEA. Written as DNA, the CDR3 is TGTGCCAGCAGCTACCTGGGGGTGATAGACACCGGGGAGCTGTTTTTT. Amino acids: CASSYLGVIDTGELFF.

The chain has TRBV5-1 and TRBJ2-3; D is ambiguous. The germline V and J ends were trimmed by 0 bases and 7 bases, with 15 bases remaining between them. Looked up from germline, CDR1 is SGHRS and CDR2 is YFSETQ. This CDR3 contains 15 residues. CDR3 protein: CASSLGAGTDHTQYF. For the CDR3, the DNA is TGCGCCAGCAGCTTGGGGGCAGGCACCGATCATACGCAGTATTTT.

CDR3 sequence: CASSGPMAAKIYEQYF. The CDR3 DNA reads TGTGCCAGCAGCGGCCCTATGGCAGCCAAAATCTACGAGCAGTACTTC. The chain has TRBV7-9 and TRBJ2-7; no clear D gene. Germline-derived CDR1 and CDR2 are SEHNR and FQNEAQ (reference sequence). Trimming cost V 5 bases and J 3 bases, with 20 bases left between them. The CDR3 contains 16 residues.

The rearrangement joins TRBV28 to TRBJ2-7, with 10 bases that match TRBD2. The germline CDR1 and CDR2 sequences are MDHEN and SYDVKM. With V trimmed by 7 bases and J by 6 bases, 12 bases remained unmatched. The CDR3 is made up of 15 amino acids. The CDR3 is CASIHPSGSSFEQYF. The CDR3 DNA reads TGTGCCAGCATCCATCCTAGCGGGAGTTCTTTCGAGCAGTACTTC.

About this clone: This specimen includes other DNA sequences encoding the same CDR3. This chain connects TRBV28 to TRBJ1-5, with D possibly being TRBD1 (6 bases). From germline, CDR1 is MDHEN and CDR2 SYDVKM. V dropped 3 bases and J dropped 5 bases, with 11 bases sitting between them. CDR3 size: 14 residues. The CDR3 here is CASSFPDRYQPQHF. In nucleotides, the CDR3 is TGTGCCAGCAGTTTCCCCGACAGGTATCAGCCCCAGCATTTT.

The V and J genes are TRBV9 and TRBJ2-7; 12 bases match TRBD2. CDR1 is SGDLS, CDR2 YYNGEE, per germline. After removal of 0 bases from V and 3 bases from J, the junction contained 1 base not matched to a gene. This CDR3 comprises 15 residues. For the CDR3, the DNA is TGTGCCAGCAGCGTAGGGACTAGCGGGAACTACGAGCAGTACTTC. It encodes CASSVGTSGNYEQYF.

The CDR3 spells CASSQERRDYEQYF. The CDR3 DNA reads as TGTGCCAGCAGCCAAGAGCGGCGGGACTACGAGCAGTACTTC. The rearrangement joins TRBV4-2 to TRBJ2-7; D may be TRBD2 (6 bases). The germline V gene encodes CDR1 LGHNA and CDR2 YNFKEQ. The CDR3 totals 14 residues. Trimming left V 0 bases short and J 3 bases short, with 9 bases between.

V and J are TRBV9 and TRBJ2-5; tentative D call: TRBD2 (6 bases). The CDR3 is made up of 18 amino acids. V lost 0 bases to trimming and J lost 5 bases, with 23 bases between them. Germline CDR1 SGDLS, CDR2 YYNGEE. CDR3 region: CASSVESGSGRTRETQYF. The CDR3 coding sequence is TGTGCCAGCAGCGTAGAATCGGGTAGCGGACGAACAAGGGAGACCCAGTACTTC.

In its sample, this clone was seen a few times. The chain uses TRBV15 and TRBJ2-6; D unclear. The CDR3 has 17 residues. V lost 0 bases to trimming and J lost 4 bases, with 13 bases between them. Germline V gene lookup returns CDR1 LNHNV and CDR2 YYDKDF (reference sequence). The CDR3, as DNA: TGTGCCACCAGCAGAGAAATGGGGATTGACGGGGCCAACGTCCTGACTTTC. Protein sequence: CATSREMGIDGANVLTF.

This clone was observed a single time. CDR3 protein: CASSQVGTDGYTF. The CDR3 bases are TGCGCCAGCAGCCAAGTAGGGACGGATGGCTACACCTTC. The rearrangement links TRBV4-3 to TRBJ1-2; tentative D call: TRBD1 (5 bases). V lost 1 base, J lost 6 bases, and 9 bases lay in between. Germline lookup yields CDR1 LGHNA and CDR2 YSLEER. The CDR3 is 13 residues long.

The gene calls are TRBV9 and TRBJ2-7; 8 bases are shared with TRBD2. From germline, CDR1 is SGDLS and CDR2 YYNGEE. The ends lost 10 bases at V and 3 bases at J; junction bases unmatched: 18. This CDR3 contains 16 residues. CDR3 sequence reads: CADSLAGPFSIYEQYF. The CDR3 coding sequence is TGTGCCGACTCGTTAGCGGGACCCTTTTCTATCTACGAGCAGTACTTC.

The chain employs TRBV9 and TRBJ2-7, with D possibly TRBD2 on 6 matching bases. CDR1 SGDLS and CDR2 YYNGEE come from the germline V gene. Trimming left V 0 bases short and J 2 bases short, with 15 bases between. The CDR3 is 16 residues long. CDR3 coding DNA: TGTGCCAGCAGCGTAGGCCTCGGCGGGAACACCTACGAGCAGTACTTC. This codes for CASSVGLGGNTYEQYF.

This chain uses TRBV14 with TRBJ2-7, with D maybe TRBD2 (6 bases). The germline gives CDR1 SGHDN, CDR2 FVKESK. Trimming removed 1 base from V and 6 bases from J, with 16 bases in between. CDR3 length: 15 residues. The CDR3 nucleotides are TGTGCCAGCAGCCAAGGGCGGGGAGGCTACGGCGAGCAGTACTTC. It encodes CASSQGRGGYGEQYF.

This chain uses TRBV5-1 with TRBJ2-5; D ambiguous. The CDR3 runs to 16 residues. V was clipped by 4 bases and J by 2 bases, with 18 bases between them. Germline CDR1 SGHRS, CDR2 YFSETQ. CDR3 sequence reads: CASSPYPEIPQETQYF. The CDR3 region has the DNA TGCGCCAGCAGCCCCTATCCAGAAATACCTCAAGAGACCCAGTACTTC. The variable domain in full, with the rest retrieved from reference TRBV5-1 and TRBJ2-5, is KAGVTQTPRYLIKTRGQQVTLSCSPISGHRSVSWYQQTPGQGLQFLFEYFSETQRNKGNFPGRFSGRQFSNSRSEMNVSTLELGDSALYLCASSPYPEIPQETQYFGPGTRLLVL.

This chain connects TRBV6-1 to TRBJ1-2; no reliable D call. V gave up 1 base and J gave up 5 bases, with 14 bases separating them. Germline-derived CDR1 and CDR2 are MNHNS and SASEGT. The CDR3 spans 15 residues. In DNA, the CDR3 is TGTGCCAGCAGTGAAGAGGCTACTGTGGGTTATGGCTACACCTTC. Amino acid sequence: CASSEEATVGYGYTF.

The chain combines TRBV30 with TRBJ1-1, with D possibly TRBD1 on 6 matching bases. Germline V gives CDR1 GTSNPN, CDR2 SVGIG (reference sequence). The CDR3 contains 11 residues. The V end lost 4 bases, the J end lost 10 bases, and 13 bases lay between the germline ends. CDR3 amino acids: CAWTTKGGAFF. DNA of the CDR3: TGTGCCTGGACTACTAAGGGGGGAGCTTTCTTT.

The CDR3: CASSHGEQNTGELFF. The CDR3 coding sequence is TGCGCCAGCAGCCATGGGGAGCAGAACACCGGGGAGCTGTTTTTT. The chain has TRBV4-3 and TRBJ2-2; D might be TRBD2 (5 bases). In germline, CDR1 is LGHNA, CDR2 YSLEER. The V gene lost 3 bases and the J gene lost 1 base, with 9 bases spanning the gap. The length of the CDR3 is 15 residues.

The chain combines TRBV19 with TRBJ2-7; no firm D call. V was shortened by 3 bases and J by 0 bases, with 27 bases between the two germline ends. CDR3 length equals 20 residues. Per germline, CDR1 LNHDA and CDR2 SQIVND (reference sequence). CDR3 sequence reads: CASSIPYRTQPTASSYEQYF. In DNA form, the CDR3 reads TGTGCCAGTAGTATCCCTTACCGAACCCAGCCGACCGCCAGCTCCTACGAGCAGTACTTC.

The chain joins TRBV2 to TRBJ2-3, with D unclear. Germline V gene sequence: CDR1 SNHLY, CDR2 FYNNEI. This CDR3 has 14 amino acids. The V and J ends lost 0 bases and 2 bases respectively, with 6 bases between them. CDR3 in DNA: TGTGCCAGCAGTGAAGCGCTTGCCACAGATACGCAGTATTTT. It translates to CASSEALATDTQYF.

This chain links TRBV29-1 with TRBJ2-7; the D gene could be TRBD1 or TRBD2 (5 bases each). Germline lookup yields CDR1 SQVTM and CDR2 ANQGSEA. Trimming cost V 6 bases and J 2 bases, with 5 bases left between them. The CDR3 contains 10 residues. DNA of the CDR3: TGCAGCGTGGGGGCCTACGAGCAGTACTTC. This sequence encodes CSVGAYEQYF.

This clone occurred a few times. This chain connects TRBV5-3 to TRBJ2-7, with D perhaps matching TRBD2 (6 bases). TRBV5-3 is an ORF; its function is uncertain. The CDR3 spans 17 residues. Trimming stripped 3 bases from V and 2 bases from J, with 21 bases between. The CDR3 spells CARSSGGVAAITYEQYF. The CDR3 bases are TGTGCCAGAAGCTCCGGAGGGGTAGCGGCAATTACCTACGAGCAGTACTTC.

The chain joins TRBV28 to TRBJ1-5; no clear D. With 5 bases removed from V and 0 bases from J, the gap between germline ends came to 5 bases. Germline CDR1 reads MDHEN; CDR2 reads SYDVKM. This CDR3 is 13 amino acids long. In DNA form, the CDR3 reads TGTGCCAGCAGTCCAGATAGCAATCAGCCCCAGCATTTT. Translating gives CASSPDSNQPQHF.

The V gene is TRBV27, the J gene TRBJ1-1; the match to TRBD1 covers 10 bases. The CDR3 contains 13 residues. The germline CDR1 and CDR2 sequences are MNHEY and SMNVEV (reference sequence). V gave up 6 bases and J gave up 10 bases; unmatched junction bases: 8. CDR3 sequence reads: CASRTTGGGLAFF. The CDR3 DNA follows: TGTGCCAGCAGGACGACAGGGGGCGGGTTAGCTTTCTTT.

This clone turned up a few times. The V gene is TRBV7-9, the J gene TRBJ2-6; 8 nucleotides agree with TRBD1. This CDR3 is 15 amino acids long. Germline trimming cut 5 bases from V and 2 bases from J; bases unmatched to any gene: 2. Germline CDR1 and CDR2: SEHNR and FQNEAQ (reference sequence). The CDR3 DNA reads TGTGCCAGCAGCCCGACAGGGGCTGGGGCCAACGTCCTGACTTTC. This translates into CASSPTGAGANVLTF.

This rearrangement joins TRBV5-5 to TRBJ2-7; D is possibly TRBD2 (6 bases). The V gene's germline CDR1 is SGHKS and CDR2 YYEKEE (reference sequence). This CDR3 contains 9 residues. Trimming took off 8 bases at V and 7 bases at J, with 7 bases between the two ends. CDR3 sequence (DNA): TGTGCCAGGGCGGGGGAGCAGTACTTC. Its protein is CARAGEQYF.

The chain links TRBV30 to TRBJ1-1; the D gene is possibly TRBD1 (5 bases). This CDR3 has 15 amino acids. The germline V gene encodes CDR1 GTSNPN and CDR2 SVGIG (reference sequence). The V and J ends lost 4 bases and 4 bases respectively, with 19 bases between them. CDR3 residues: CAWTRRGIGSTEAFF. The CDR3 DNA is TGTGCCTGGACCAGAAGGGGAATCGGGAGCACTGAAGCTTTCTTT.

The V call is TRBV11-3, the J call TRBJ1-5, with TRBD1 as a possible D gene (5 bases). This CDR3 has 16 amino acids. Trimming shortened V by 0 bases and J by 1 base, and 10 bases separated the two germline ends. Looked up from germline, CDR1 is SGHNT and CDR2 is YENEEA. The CDR3: CASSLDKGRSNQPQHF. The DNA for the CDR3 is TGTGCCAGCAGCTTAGATAAGGGGAGGAGCAATCAGCCCCAGCATTTT.